A selection of T cell receptor beta chains follows, all from one sample in a study of CD8+ T cells in alopecia areata. Libraries were prepared by immunoSEQ multiplex PCR; TCRdb keeps only in-frame clonotypes and omits some of them. The sample lists 150,000 to 200,000 clones, more than 50% occurring once. This specimen consisted of CD4+ T cells sorted from blood, obtained at week 24, from a patient treated with tofacitinib. The receptors shown here come from a human donor with alopecia areata. CDR3s include the opening cysteine and the closing phenylalanine or tryptophan. Each record gives: J gene, V gene, clone size, D gene, CDR3 DNA, CDR3 protein. D genes are given only for firm matches. A row's size may be missing; if present it is once, few, many or a size class.

j_gene: TRBJ2-6; v_gene: TRBV18; abundance: NA; d_gene: NA; CDR3nt: TGTGCCAGCTCCCCCGGACTGGGCTCTGGGGCCAACGTCCTGACTTTC; CDR3aa: CASSPGLGSGANVLTF
j_gene: TRBJ1-2; v_gene: TRBV20-1; abundance: NA; d_gene: NA; CDR3nt: TGCAGTGCCGCAGTCGGGGGGGGCTACACCTTC; CDR3aa: CSAAVGGGYTF
j_gene: TRBJ2-5; v_gene: TRBV29-1; abundance: once; d_gene: TRBD2; CDR3nt: TGCAGCGTTGTGCTAGCGGGGAACCGCCAAGAGACCCAGTACTTC; CDR3aa: CSVVLAGNRQETQYF
j_gene: TRBJ1-2; v_gene: TRBV2; abundance: NA; d_gene: NA; CDR3nt: TGTGCCAGCAGTTCCGGACGAGGCTATGGCTACACCTTC; CDR3aa: CASSSGRGYGYTF
j_gene: TRBJ1-1; v_gene: TRBV5-1; abundance: NA; d_gene: NA; CDR3nt: TGCGCCAGCAGTCAAGTAACGGGGAACACTGAAGCTTTCTTT; CDR3aa: CASSQVTGNTEAFF
j_gene: TRBJ1-5; v_gene: TRBV5-6; abundance: NA; d_gene: TRBD1; CDR3nt: TGTGCCAGCAGCGGGGGACAGGCAGGACAGCCCCAGCATTTT; CDR3aa: CASSGGQAGQPQHF
j_gene: TRBJ2-5; v_gene: TRBV15; abundance: once; d_gene: TRBD1; CDR3nt: TGTGCCACCAAGCTAAACCCGGGACAGGGGACAGAGACCCAGTACTTC; CDR3aa: CATKLNPGQGTETQYF
j_gene: TRBJ1-6; v_gene: TRBV6-5; abundance: few; d_gene: TRBD1; CDR3nt: TGTGCCAGCAGTTACTCAGGACAGGGGGCAAATTCACCCCTCCACTTT; CDR3aa: CASSYSGQGANSPLHF
j_gene: TRBJ2-7; v_gene: TRBV6-6; abundance: few; d_gene: NA; CDR3nt: TGTGCCAGCAGCACCACCGGGCCGATTGGGTACTTC; CDR3aa: CASSTTGPIGYF
j_gene: TRBJ1-1; v_gene: TRBV6-6; abundance: few; d_gene: NA; CDR3nt: TGTGCCAGCAGTTACGGGGTACCTGAAGCTTTCTTT; CDR3aa: CASSYGVPEAFF
j_gene: TRBJ2-3; v_gene: TRBV29-1; abundance: few; d_gene: NA; CDR3nt: TGCAGCGTTGGTCGGGAAGGGCCTACGCAGTATTTT; CDR3aa: CSVGREGPTQYF
j_gene: TRBJ2-7; v_gene: TRBV6-1; abundance: NA; d_gene: NA; CDR3nt: TGTGCCAGCAGTTTGGGGGGAACCTACGAGCAGTACTTC; CDR3aa: CASSLGGTYEQYF
j_gene: TRBJ1-2; v_gene: TRBV10-3; abundance: NA; d_gene: NA; CDR3nt: TGTGCCATCAGTGAGTCCGGCAGGGTAGACTCTAACTATGGCTACACCTTC; CDR3aa: CAISESGRVDSNYGYTF
j_gene: TRBJ1-2; v_gene: TRBV25-1; abundance: once; d_gene: NA; CDR3nt: TGTGCCAGCAGTGAAAAAAGCCAGGGGAATGGCTACACCTTC; CDR3aa: CASSEKSQGNGYTF
j_gene: TRBJ2-3; v_gene: TRBV25-1; abundance: NA; d_gene: TRBD1; CDR3nt: TGTGCCAGCAGTGAATTGTCGGGACAGATCACAGATACGCAGTATTTT; CDR3aa: CASSELSGQITDTQYF
j_gene: TRBJ2-6; v_gene: TRBV19; abundance: NA; d_gene: NA; CDR3nt: TGTGCCAGTAAGATTCAAAGTGGGACCGGGGCCAACGTCCTGACTTTC; CDR3aa: CASKIQSGTGANVLTF
j_gene: TRBJ1-2; v_gene: TRBV5-6; abundance: NA; d_gene: NA; CDR3nt: TGTGCCAGCAGCTTTAGGGAAGGCTACACCTTC; CDR3aa: CASSFREGYTF
j_gene: TRBJ1-2; v_gene: TRBV29-1; abundance: NA; d_gene: NA; CDR3nt: TGCAGCGTTGAAGTCGGATGGAGGGGCTACACCTTC; CDR3aa: CSVEVGWRGYTF
j_gene: TRBJ2-7; v_gene: TRBV7-2; abundance: NA; d_gene: TRBD1; CDR3nt: TGTGCCAGCAGCTCCGGGACAGTTACCTACGAGCAGTACTTC; CDR3aa: CASSSGTVTYEQYF
j_gene: TRBJ2-2; v_gene: TRBV5-1; abundance: NA; d_gene: NA; CDR3nt: TGCGCCAGCAGCTTGAGTCTCCGGGGAAACACCGGGGAGCTGTTTTTT; CDR3aa: CASSLSLRGNTGELFF
j_gene: TRBJ1-2; v_gene: TRBV2; abundance: NA; d_gene: NA; CDR3nt: TGTGCCAGCAGTGTTAAGGCTCACTATGGCTACACCTTC; CDR3aa: CASSVKAHYGYTF
j_gene: TRBJ2-7; v_gene: TRBV15; abundance: NA; d_gene: TRBD2; CDR3nt: TGTGCCACCAGCAGAGATTATGGGGGAAGCGGGGAACCTCAATACTTAACCTACGAGCAGTACTTC; CDR3aa: CATSRDYGGSGEPQYLTYEQYF